A selection of T cell receptor beta chains follows, all from one sample in a study of OX40 agonist ivuxolimab in advanced cancers. Assay: immunoSEQ multiplex PCR; the TCRdb copy retains only in-frame clones and omits some. The repertoire holds 64,000 or so clones, roughly 83% seen once, with 0.6% to 0.9% in the top ten. Source: CD4+ or CD8+ T cells sorted from blood, taken in a trial of the OX40 agonist ivuxolimab. The receptors were sampled from an adult with an advanced solid tumor such as melanoma, head and neck, liver or kidney cancer. The CDR3 runs from the conserved cysteine through the conserved F or W. Each record gives: V gene, J gene, CDR3 length, D gene, clone size, CDR3 DNA, CDR3 protein. A D gene is named only where the DNA matches it firmly. Not all rows give a size; the values are once, few, many and, for expanded clones, a class.

v_call: TRBV7-2; j_call: TRBJ1-2; cdr3_length: 13; d_call: NA; clone_size: NA; cdr3_nt: TGTGCCAGCAGCTTACCAGGGTACTATGGCTACACCTTC; cdr3_aa: CASSLPGYYGYTF
v_call: TRBV19; j_call: TRBJ1-6; cdr3_length: 18; d_call: TRBD1; clone_size: NA; cdr3_nt: TGTGCCAGTCGTGACAGGGGATCACAAAGCTCCTATAATTCACCCCTCCACTTT; cdr3_aa: CASRDRGSQSSYNSPLHF
v_call: TRBV30; j_call: TRBJ2-1; cdr3_length: 12; d_call: NA; clone_size: NA; cdr3_nt: TGTGCCTGGAGTGTCTCCCATAGTGAGCAGTTCTTC; cdr3_aa: CAWSVSHSEQFF
v_call: TRBV6-5; j_call: TRBJ1-2; cdr3_length: 14; d_call: NA; clone_size: NA; cdr3_nt: TGTGCCAGCAGTTTGGACGGGCGGGACTATGGCTACACCTTC; cdr3_aa: CASSLDGRDYGYTF
v_call: TRBV5-1; j_call: TRBJ2-6; cdr3_length: 15; d_call: NA; clone_size: NA; cdr3_nt: TGCGCCAGCAGCTTGGTACAGACTGGGGCCAACGTCCTGACTTTC; cdr3_aa: CASSLVQTGANVLTF
v_call: TRBV7-9; j_call: TRBJ1-2; cdr3_length: 12; d_call: NA; clone_size: NA; cdr3_nt: TGTGCCAGCAGCTTAGGAGGGGGTGGCTACACCTTC; cdr3_aa: CASSLGGGGYTF
v_call: TRBV27; j_call: TRBJ1-5; cdr3_length: 15; d_call: NA; clone_size: NA; cdr3_nt: TGTGCCAGCAGTCTCAGGGTTGGCAGCAATCAGCCCCAGCATTTT; cdr3_aa: CASSLRVGSNQPQHF
v_call: TRBV5-4; j_call: TRBJ2-5; cdr3_length: 11; d_call: NA; clone_size: NA; cdr3_nt: TGTGCCAGCAGCTCCGGAGAGACCCAGTACTTC; cdr3_aa: CASSSGETQYF
v_call: TRBV5-1; j_call: TRBJ1-4; cdr3_length: 14; d_call: TRBD1; clone_size: few; cdr3_nt: TGCGCCAGCAGCTTCGGGACAGGGGCTGAAAAACTGTTTTTT; cdr3_aa: CASSFGTGAEKLFF
v_call: TRBV5-1; j_call: TRBJ2-7; cdr3_length: 14; d_call: NA; clone_size: NA; cdr3_nt: TGCGCCAGCAGCTTGGGTTGGGGAAACGGGGAGCAGTACTTC; cdr3_aa: CASSLGWGNGEQYF
v_call: TRBV4-1; j_call: TRBJ2-2; cdr3_length: 16; d_call: TRBD2; clone_size: once; cdr3_nt: TGCGCCAGCAGCCCTCTAGCGGGGTCGAGCACCGGGGAGCTGTTTTTT; cdr3_aa: CASSPLAGSSTGELFF
v_call: TRBV5-1; j_call: TRBJ1-2; cdr3_length: 13; d_call: NA; clone_size: NA; cdr3_nt: TGCGCCAGCAGCTTGGATCTTTACTATGGCTACACCTTC; cdr3_aa: CASSLDLYYGYTF
v_call: TRBV9; j_call: TRBJ1-6; cdr3_length: 17; d_call: TRBD1; clone_size: NA; cdr3_nt: TGTGCCAGCAGCCTGACTCCCGCGACAGGGATGAATTCACCCCTCCACTTT; cdr3_aa: CASSLTPATGMNSPLHF
v_call: TRBV29-1; j_call: TRBJ1-1; cdr3_length: 13; d_call: TRBD1; clone_size: NA; cdr3_nt: TGCAGCGTTTCTGGGACAGGGCTGACTGAAGCTTTCTTT; cdr3_aa: CSVSGTGLTEAFF
v_call: TRBV5-8; j_call: TRBJ2-5; cdr3_length: 14; d_call: NA; clone_size: NA; cdr3_nt: TGTGCCAGCAGCTCCCGACTTGGATGGGAGACCCAGTACTTC; cdr3_aa: CASSSRLGWETQYF
v_call: TRBV19; j_call: TRBJ2-1; cdr3_length: 15; d_call: NA; clone_size: NA; cdr3_nt: TGTGCCAGTAGTATTGTGGTTAGCTCTTACAATGAGCAGTTCTTC; cdr3_aa: CASSIVVSSYNEQFF
v_call: TRBV19; j_call: TRBJ1-1; cdr3_length: 13; d_call: NA; clone_size: NA; cdr3_nt: TGTGCCAGTACGGACAGAATGAACACTGAAGCTTTCTTT; cdr3_aa: CASTDRMNTEAFF
v_call: TRBV15; j_call: TRBJ1-2; cdr3_length: 15; d_call: NA; clone_size: NA; cdr3_nt: TGTGCCACCAGCAGAGATCTCACGGCTAACTATGGCTACACCTTC; cdr3_aa: CATSRDLTANYGYTF
v_call: TRBV5-1; j_call: TRBJ2-5; cdr3_length: 14; d_call: NA; clone_size: NA; cdr3_nt: TGCGCCAGCAGCTTTGATCTTAATCAAGAGACCCAGTACTTC; cdr3_aa: CASSFDLNQETQYF
v_call: TRBV5-1; j_call: TRBJ2-7; cdr3_length: 14; d_call: TRBD1; clone_size: NA; cdr3_nt: TGCGCCAGCAGCTCCAGGGGGTTCAGCGACGAGCAGTACTTC; cdr3_aa: CASSSRGFSDEQYF
v_call: TRBV29-1; j_call: TRBJ2-1; cdr3_length: 16; d_call: TRBD1; clone_size: NA; cdr3_nt: TGCAGCGCTGCCTCGGGGAGGACAGGGAATTACAATGAGCAGTTCTTC; cdr3_aa: CSAASGRTGNYNEQFF
v_call: TRBV28; j_call: TRBJ2-5; cdr3_length: 12; d_call: NA; clone_size: NA; cdr3_nt: TGTGCCAGCCGTGAACTTGGGGGGACCCAGTACTTC; cdr3_aa: CASRELGGTQYF
v_call: TRBV11-3; j_call: TRBJ1-1; cdr3_length: 19; d_call: TRBD1; clone_size: NA; cdr3_nt: TGTGCCAGCAGCTACCGGTCATTCACAGGGGGCAAACAGGGGATGGGCGCTTTCTTT; cdr3_aa: CASSYRSFTGGKQGMGAFF
v_call: TRBV18; j_call: TRBJ1-6; cdr3_length: 15; d_call: NA; clone_size: NA; cdr3_nt: TGTGCCAGCTCACCAAGCGGGGGGCTGGATTCACCCCTCCACTTT; cdr3_aa: CASSPSGGLDSPLHF
v_call: TRBV15; j_call: TRBJ1-1; cdr3_length: 14; d_call: NA; clone_size: few; cdr3_nt: TGTGCCACCAGCAGAGTCAGGGGCGGCACTGAAGCTTTCTTT; cdr3_aa: CATSRVRGGTEAFF
v_call: TRBV5-1; j_call: TRBJ2-5; cdr3_length: 16; d_call: NA; clone_size: NA; cdr3_nt: TGCGCCAGCAGCTTACAAAACAGGGAGTTCGGGGAGACCCAGTACTTC; cdr3_aa: CASSLQNREFGETQYF
v_call: TRBV7-9; j_call: TRBJ1-2; cdr3_length: 15; d_call: NA; clone_size: NA; cdr3_nt: TGTGCCAGCAGCTTAGATCGTGGGGAACCCTATGGCTACACCTTC; cdr3_aa: CASSLDRGEPYGYTF